The 26 T cell receptor beta chains below were found in one sample sequenced in a study of PD-1 blockade in classical Hodgkin lymphoma (dated by TCRdb to about 2020). Sample time point, as interpreted from the label and publication: cycle 1 day 1 (C1D1), immediately before nivolumab initiation. Every trial patient had relapsed following autologous stem cell transplantation, and prior brentuximab vedotin exposure was what differed among cohorts A, B and C. Library preparation employed the immunoSEQ multiplex PCR assay. TCRdb limited this immuneACCESS table to in-frame rearrangements with V and J called. A share of clones is missing; checked studies link under half to unresolved V genes, and the rest is unexplained. The sample data list approximately 73,000 clones, and about 93% of these were observed just once. The top ten clonotypes cover about 8% of the sample. The sample consisted of peripheral blood mononuclear cells (PBMCs), taken at baseline. These receptors originate from a human donor with classical Hodgkin lymphoma.

This rearrangement joins TRBV18 to TRBJ1-4, with 9 bases fitting TRBD1. The ends lost 4 bases at V and 6 bases at J; junction bases unmatched: 9. The V gene's germline CDR1 is KGHSH and CDR2 LQKENI. The CDR3 has 16 amino acids. The CDR3 region has the DNA TGTGCCAGCTCACTCGAGCTACAGGGGGCGGATGAAAAACTGTTTTTT. It is translated as CASSLELQGADEKLFF. The full variable domain, completed using reference TRBV18 and TRBJ1-4, is NAGVMQNPRHLVRRRGQEARLRCSPMKGHSHVYWYRQLPEEGLKFMVYLQKENIIDESGMPKERFSAEFPKEGPSILRIQQVVRGDSAAYFCASSLELQGADEKLFFGSGTQLSVL.

The chain employs TRBV5-1 and TRBJ1-3; D remains ambiguous. Trimming cost V 1 base and J 4 bases, with 9 bases left between them. This CDR3 contains 14 residues. The germline CDR1 and CDR2 sequences are SGHRS and YFSETQ. The CDR3 coding sequence is TGCGCCAGCAGCTTGCAATCCGGAGGAAACACCATATATTTT. It translates to CASSLQSGGNTIYF.

This rearrangement joins TRBV27 to TRBJ1-4; D not certain. The CDR3 runs 15 residues. Germline CDR1 and CDR2: MNHEY and SMNVEV (reference sequence). The V and J ends lost 6 bases and 0 bases respectively, with 11 bases between them. The CDR3 bases are TGTGCCAGCAGCTCGAGGAGGCCAACTAATGAAAAACTGTTTTTT. Its translation: CASSSRRPTNEKLFF.

The chain combines TRBV7-6 with TRBJ2-1, with D perhaps matching TRBD2 (6 bases). Germline assignment: CDR1 SGHVS and CDR2 FNYEAQ. There are 16 residues in the CDR3. Trimming took off 2 bases at V and 4 bases at J, with 15 bases between the two ends. The CDR3 reads CASSLNSGVGYNEQFF. In DNA, the CDR3 is TGTGCCAGCAGCTTAAACTCGGGAGTGGGGTACAATGAGCAGTTCTTC.

This clone was seen a single time. V usage is TRBV30 and J usage is TRBJ2-1, with D unclear. V lost 3 bases, J lost 3 bases, and 18 bases lay in between. The CDR3 runs 16 residues. CDR1 and CDR2 (germline): GTSNPN, SVGIG (reference sequence). The CDR3 is CAWSLSRNLFYNEQFF. In DNA form, the CDR3 reads TGTGCCTGGAGCCTTAGCCGGAACTTGTTCTACAATGAGCAGTTCTTC.

The genes are TRBV7-9 and TRBJ2-5; no reliable D call. CDR3 length: 14 residues. Trimming cost V 1 base and J 3 bases, with 9 bases left between them. The germline V gene has CDR1 SEHNR and CDR2 FQNEAQ (reference sequence). The CDR3 here is CASSLVMGKETQYF. The CDR3 DNA reads TGTGCCAGCAGCTTAGTTATGGGAAAAGAGACCCAGTACTTC.

This chain connects TRBV11-2 to TRBJ1-1; D is undetermined. CDR1 and CDR2 (germline): SGHAT, FQNNGV. Deletions cut 3 bases from V and 4 bases from J, with 15 bases between. This CDR3 comprises 15 residues. In nucleotides, the CDR3 is TGTGCCAGCAGCTTGATAAGGCAGGTGGGCACTGAAGCTTTCTTT. Its protein product is CASSLIRQVGTEAFF.

The sample holds one count of this clone. The chain employs TRBV7-8 and TRBJ1-6; 7 nucleotides agree with TRBD1. CDR3 length: 15 residues. The germline CDR1 and CDR2 sequences are SGHVS and FQNEAQ. J lost 0 bases, V lost 6 bases, and 2 bases had no gene match. CDR3 bases: TGTGCCAGCAGGACAGGGAGCTCCTATAATTCACCCCTCCACTTT. Translating it yields CASRTGSSYNSPLHF.

This rearrangement joins TRBV7-9 to TRBJ2-5; TRBD1 aligns across 10 bases. CDR1 SEHNR and CDR2 FQNEAQ come from the germline V gene (reference sequence). The CDR3 loop spans 14 amino acids. Unmatched junction bases numbered 3, after V lost 3 bases and J lost 5 bases. CDR3 loop: CASSLTGGVETQYF. CDR3 nucleotide sequence: TGTGCCAGCAGCTTGACAGGGGGCGTGGAGACCCAGTACTTC.

The chain uses TRBV27 and TRBJ2-1, with 7 bases aligning to TRBD2. V lost 4 bases, J lost 9 bases, and 15 bases stayed unmatched. This CDR3 is 16 amino acids long. Germline V gene lookup returns CDR1 MNHEY and CDR2 SMNVEV (reference sequence). The CDR3 bases are TGTGCCAGCAGTTCCCCCGAGGGAGGGAGTTATCGTGAGCAGTTCTTC. It encodes CASSSPEGGSYREQFF.

The chain employs TRBV19 and TRBJ1-2, with D possibly being TRBD1 (5 bases). CDR3 length equals 16 residues. Trimming cost V 5 bases and J 3 bases, with 19 bases left between them. Germline CDR1 and CDR2: LNHDA and SQIVND (reference sequence). The CDR3 DNA reads TGTGCCAGTAGTCCGGGGCCGGGGGATTATGACTATGGCTACACCTTC. Residues: CASSPGPGDYDYGYTF.

The rearrangement uses TRBV18 and TRBJ2-1; perhaps TRBD2 as D (6 bases). Germline CDR1 KGHSH, CDR2 LQKENI. The germline V and J ends were trimmed by 0 bases and 4 bases, with 13 bases remaining between them. The CDR3 length is 16 residues. The CDR3 reads CASSPPGRSSYNEQFF. The CDR3 region has the DNA TGTGCCAGCTCACCACCGGGGAGGTCCTCTTACAATGAGCAGTTCTTC.

The chain is built from TRBV19 and TRBJ2-1; TRBD2 matches at 12 bases. Per the germline V gene, CDR1 is LNHDA and CDR2 is SQIVND (reference sequence). The J segment lost 7 bases and the V segment lost 3 bases, leaving 4 bases of the junction unmatched. This CDR3 region has 15 residues. For the CDR3, the DNA is TGTGCCAGTAGTATCGCTAGCGGGAGGGGGAATGAGCAGTTCTTC. It yields the protein CASSIASGRGNEQFF.

In this sample, this clone turned up a few times. J is TRBJ2-7 and V is TRBV6-5; a possible D gene is TRBD2 (6 bases). The CDR3 spans 14 residues. V was clipped by 6 bases and J by 5 bases, with 17 bases between them. Germline lookup yields CDR1 MNHEY and CDR2 SVGAGI. The CDR3 sequence is CASRAGSPGDEQYF. CDR3 nucleotides: TGTGCCAGCAGGGCAGGATCCCCGGGGGACGAGCAGTACTTC.

This chain links TRBV27 with TRBJ2-7; 9 nucleotides line up with TRBD1. J was trimmed by 0 bases and V by 5 bases; bases with no gene match: 11. Germline V gives CDR1 MNHEY, CDR2 SMNVEV (reference sequence). The CDR3 sequence is 17 residues long. CDR3 sequence (DNA): TGTGCCAGCAGTAAAGGGGGACAGGGCCTGAGCTCCTACGAGCAGTACTTC. Protein product: CASSKGGQGLSSYEQYF.

The V gene is TRBV7-9, the J gene TRBJ2-1, with TRBD1 matching 9 bases. The germline gives CDR1 SEHNR, CDR2 FQNEAQ (reference sequence). This CDR3 region has 12 residues. With V trimmed by 8 bases and J by 9 bases, 5 bases remained unmatched. The CDR3 protein is CASSTGGSEQFF. CDR3 in DNA: TGTGCCAGCTCCACAGGGGGCAGTGAGCAGTTCTTC.

This clone was observed a single time. The chain carries TRBV4-2 and TRBJ2-3, with 7 bases that match TRBD1. The germline V gene encodes CDR1 LGHNA and CDR2 YNFKEQ. The length of the CDR3 is 16 residues. After removal of 0 bases from V and 4 bases from J, the junction contained 7 bases not matched to a gene. CDR3 region: CASSQEDRQGPDTQYF. CDR3 sequence (DNA): TGTGCCAGCAGCCAAGAAGATCGACAGGGACCAGATACGCAGTATTTT.

The chain carries TRBV6-5 and TRBJ1-1; D gene unclear. Trimming took 3 bases from V and 6 from J, leaving 2 bases between them. This CDR3 has 10 residues. Germline V gives CDR1 MNHEY, CDR2 SVGAGI. The CDR3 sequence is CASSYSEAFF. CDR3 bases: TGTGCCAGCAGTTATTCTGAAGCTTTCTTT.

The chain carries TRBV2 and TRBJ1-6, with no clear D. The CDR3 covers 15 residues. V was trimmed by 2 bases and J by 7 bases, leaving 12 bases between them. From germline, CDR1 is SNHLY and CDR2 FYNNEI. The CDR3 sequence: CASSEFSPPNSPLHF. Here the CDR3 DNA reads TGTGCCAGCAGTGAATTTAGCCCCCCGAATTCACCCCTCCACTTT.

V is TRBV27 and J is TRBJ1-1; D is unresolved. Trimming removed 6 bases from V and 2 bases from J, with 16 bases in between. Germline V lookup: CDR1 MNHEY, CDR2 SMNVEV (reference sequence). The CDR3 has 15 residues. DNA for the CDR3: TGTGCCAGCAGCTCCGGGCGGGCGACCAACACTGAAGCTTTCTTT. It codes for CASSSGRATNTEAFF.

The sample holds one count of this clone. The rearrangement links TRBV9 to TRBJ2-7, with D uncertain. Per the germline V gene, CDR1 is SGDLS and CDR2 is YYNGEE. This CDR3 has 14 residues. V gave up 5 bases and J gave up 0 bases, with 12 bases separating them. DNA for the CDR3: TGTGCCAGCAGTGTCACCTCCACCTCCTACGAGCAGTACTTC. It codes for CASSVTSTSYEQYF.

V and J are TRBV19 and TRBJ2-7; a weak D match, TRBD2 (6 bases). V was pared by 3 bases and J by 13 bases, with 22 bases between. The CDR3 has 14 amino acids. Germline V gene lookup returns CDR1 LNHDA and CDR2 SQIVND (reference sequence). CDR3 in amino acids: CASSIPGRGSGYYF. CDR3 coding DNA: TGTGCCAGTAGTATTCCGGGCCGGGGTAGCGGCTATTACTTC.

The rearrangement links TRBV5-1 to TRBJ2-7, with 9 bases identical to TRBD1. The CDR3 has 12 amino acids. Looked up from germline, CDR1 is SGHRS and CDR2 is YFSETQ. The ends lost 7 bases at V and 4 bases at J; junction bases unmatched: 3. This CDR3 reads CASGTGWYEQYF. DNA for the CDR3: TGCGCCAGCGGGACAGGGTGGTACGAGCAGTACTTC. The whole variable domain, remainder taken from reference TRBV5-1 and TRBJ2-7, is KAGVTQTPRYLIKTRGQQVTLSCSPISGHRSVSWYQQTPGQGLQFLFEYFSETQRNKGNFPGRFSGRQFSNSRSEMNVSTLELGDSALYLCASGTGWYEQYFGPGTRLTVT.

The chain uses TRBV30 and TRBJ1-2, with D unresolved. In germline, CDR1 is GTSNPN, CDR2 SVGIG (reference sequence). V gave up 4 bases and J gave up 5 bases, with 20 bases separating them. CDR3 length equals 15 residues. The CDR3 DNA reads as TGTGCCTGGACTAGCGACGTCCGATATCGATATGGCTACACCTTC. Its protein product is CAWTSDVRYRYGYTF.

This sequence joins TRBV30 and TRBJ1-5; D call uncertain. CDR3 size: 15 residues. The germline gives CDR1 GTSNPN, CDR2 SVGIG (reference sequence). The V end lost 0 bases, the J end lost 2 bases, and 11 bases lay between the germline ends. The CDR3 spells CAWSVVAGGNQPQHF. Written as DNA, the CDR3 is TGTGCCTGGAGTGTTGTCGCCGGGGGCAATCAGCCCCAGCATTTT.

V is TRBV4-3 and J is TRBJ2-1, with TRBD2 matching over 8 bases. The CDR3 covers 17 residues. The germline CDR1 and CDR2 sequences are LGHNA and YSLEER. The V and J ends lost 0 bases and 5 bases, in that order; junction bases with no gene match: 9. CDR3 nucleotides: TGCGCCAGCAGCCAAGATCTACGCGGGAGGAGGGACAATGAGCAGTTCTTC. Translation: CASSQDLRGRRDNEQFF.